This paragraph reports one TCR beta chain. Sequencing was performed with immunoSEQ multiplex PCR; in TCRdb, only in-frame clones are kept and a portion is missing. This table holds more than 8,000 clones, 87% found once. The CDR3 has 12 amino acids. Germline V gene data show CDR1 as LNHDA and CDR2 as SQIVND (reference sequence). The germline V and J ends were trimmed by 7 bases and 5 bases, with 11 bases remaining between them. This sample is part of a study of T cell changes during pregnancy in multiple sclerosis. This sequence was found in a female donor in good health, enrolled as a control in a pregnancy study. The input for sequencing was CD8+ T cells from peripheral blood mononuclear cells, taken in the first trimester of pregnancy. V and J are TRBV19 and TRBJ2-5; D is possibly TRBD2 (6 bases). DNA for the CDR3: TGTGCCAGTAATATGGGGGGTGAGACCCAGTACTTC. Protein: CASNMGGETQYF.